In its sample, the clone carrying this T cell receptor (beta chain) was seen many times. Its cognate antigen is unknown. The data derive from a study of T-cell reconstitution after alpha-beta-depleted transplantation in children. Study observations and caveats: After transplant, at about two months, alpha-beta T cells were reportedly derived from several hundred expanded graft clones. TCRbeta diversity was high at day 60 in some patients (a result of surviving recipient T cells and thymic progenitors).

TCRbeta library construction was performed incorporating unique molecular identifiers. TCRdb ran MiXCR on the PCR reads and lists one entry per CDR3 protein. The data contain under 850,000 distinct CDR3 sequences, 13% of them singletons. With 5 bases removed from V and 5 bases from J, the gap between germline ends came to 12 bases. The CDR3 consists of 13 residues. This chain connects TRBV12-3 or TRBV12-4 to TRBJ1-1; D is unclear. Source: PBMCs, taken before TCRalphabeta/CD19-depleted stem cell transplant. The sequence came from a girl aged 2 to 9 with congenital amegakaryocytic thrombocytopenia, due to receive a stem cell transplant. The CDR3, as DNA: TGTGCCAGCAGTCAGATACGGGGTACTGAAGCTTTCTTT. Its translation: CASSQIRGTEAFF.